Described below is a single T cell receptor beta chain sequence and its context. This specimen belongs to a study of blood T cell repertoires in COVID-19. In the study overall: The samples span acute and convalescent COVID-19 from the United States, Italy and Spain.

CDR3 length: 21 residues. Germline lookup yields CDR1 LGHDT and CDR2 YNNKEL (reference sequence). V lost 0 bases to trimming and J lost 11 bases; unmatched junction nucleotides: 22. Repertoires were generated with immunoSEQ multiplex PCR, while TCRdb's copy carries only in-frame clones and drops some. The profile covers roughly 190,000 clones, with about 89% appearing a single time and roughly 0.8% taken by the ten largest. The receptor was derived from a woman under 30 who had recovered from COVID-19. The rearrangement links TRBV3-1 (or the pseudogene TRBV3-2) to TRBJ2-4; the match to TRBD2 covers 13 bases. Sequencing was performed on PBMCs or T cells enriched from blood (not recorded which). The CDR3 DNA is TGTGCCAGCAGCCAAGATTGGGTTGTTAGGACTAGCGGGAGCGTTACCCCCTTTCAGTACTTC. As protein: CASSQDWVVRTSGSVTPFQYF.